The 5 T cell receptor beta chains given below trace back to one sample, sequenced in a study of blood T cell repertoires in COVID-19. The repertoire was sequenced with immunoSEQ multiplex PCR; TCRdb's copy has only in-frame clones and lacks some. The sample comprises 250,000 to 300,000 clones, over 80% of which are singletons, and roughly 1.2% rests with the top ten. Sequencing used PBMCs or T cells enriched from blood (not recorded which). The receptors shown here come from a human donor in a cohort exposed to, infected with or recovered from COVID-19 (not recorded which). The donor label of this sample is uncertain.

The V and J genes are TRBV7-3 and TRBJ2-3, with 10 bases aligning to TRBD1. CDR3 size: 15 residues. Germline-derived CDR1 and CDR2 are SGHTA and FQGTGA. V lost 5 bases, J lost 2 bases, and 4 bases stayed unmatched. The CDR3 nucleotides are TGTGCCAGCAGCGCCGGGACAGGGGACACAGATACGCAGTATTTT. As protein: CASSAGTGDTDTQYF.

V usage is TRBV2 and J usage is TRBJ2-2, with 8 bases identical to TRBD2. Germline values: CDR1 SNHLY, CDR2 FYNNEI. J lost 3 bases, V lost 9 bases, and 9 bases had no gene match. The CDR3 sequence is 15 residues long. CDR3 residues: CASSHGGGDTGELFF. As DNA, the CDR3 is TGTGCCAGTAGTCACGGGGGGGGCGACACCGGGGAGCTGTTTTTT.

The chain has TRBV29-1 and TRBJ2-7, with 7 bases that match TRBD2. This CDR3 contains 14 residues. Germline assignment: CDR1 SQVTM and CDR2 ANQGSEA. J was trimmed by 3 bases and V by 4 bases; bases with no gene match: 9. The CDR3 nucleotides are TGCAGCGTTGCTCCGCGGGGGAGAGACTACGAGCAGTACTTC. Translating it yields CSVAPRGRDYEQYF.

V usage is TRBV5-6 and J usage is TRBJ2-1; 9 bases line up with TRBD1. The CDR3 runs 14 residues. Germline values: CDR1 SGHDT, CDR2 YYEEEE. V lost 3 bases and J lost 7; bases outside the gene matches: 5. The CDR3 loop is CASSSTDRGNEQFF. As DNA, the CDR3 is TGTGCCAGCAGCTCGACTGACAGGGGGAATGAGCAGTTCTTC.

The rearrangement links TRBV6-5 to TRBJ1-3, with D hard to call. The CDR3 spans 14 residues. Deletions cut 6 bases from V and 2 bases from J, with 11 bases between. The germline V gene has CDR1 MNHEY and CDR2 SVGAGI. DNA for the CDR3: TGTGCCAGCAGCAAGCAGGTTGCTGGAAACACCATATATTTT. Its protein product is CASSKQVAGNTIYF.